These 4 T cell receptor beta chains were all obtained from the same sample, sequenced in a study of cytomegalovirus exposure and HLA in healthy donors. 13 Jbeta primers and 60 Vbeta primers were used for the PCR. Clones were sequenced by immunoSEQ multiplex PCR, and TCRdb holds only the in-frame ones, with some missing. The table lists over 150,000 clones, 77% of them singletons. Sequences were obtained from PBMCs. These receptors originate from a woman aged 55-75 years in good health and CMV-seropositive.

This chain uses TRBV27 with TRBJ2-2, with 9 bases identical to TRBD1. After removal of 3 bases from V and 2 bases from J, the junction contained 4 bases not matched to a gene. This CDR3 comprises 16 residues. Looked up from germline, CDR1 is MNHEY and CDR2 is SMNVEV (reference sequence). The CDR3 protein is CASSFRTGANTGELFF. The CDR3 nucleotides are TGTGCCAGCAGTTTTAGGACAGGGGCCAACACCGGGGAGCTGTTTTTT.

The chain employs TRBV29-1 and TRBJ2-2; 10 bases line up with TRBD1. The CDR3 spans 15 residues. With V trimmed by 6 bases and J by 6 bases, 10 bases remained unmatched. Germline lookup yields CDR1 SQVTM and CDR2 ANQGSEA. The CDR3: CSVATGTGASGELFF. CDR3 nucleotide sequence: TGCAGCGTGGCCACCGGGACAGGGGCTTCCGGGGAGCTGTTTTTT.

Here the CDR3 DNA reads TGTGCCAGTAGTACGGGGGACAGGGGAGGTTTTTACAATGAGCAGTTCTTC. The encoded protein is CASSTGDRGGFYNEQFF. This chain links TRBV19 with TRBJ2-1; 10 nucleotides line up with TRBD1. CDR1 is LNHDA, CDR2 SQIVND, per germline (reference sequence). This CDR3 contains 17 residues. The V gene end was trimmed by 4 bases and the J gene end by 4 bases; junction bases not matched to a gene: 10. Full variable domain (remainder filled in from reference TRBV19 and TRBJ2-1): DGGITQSPKYLFRKEGQNVTLSCEQNLNHDAMYWYRQDPGQGLRLIYYSQIVNDFQKGDIAEGYSVSREKKESFPLTVTSAQKNPTAFYLCASSTGDRGGFYNEQFFGPGTRLTVL.

In this sample, this clone turned up once. This chain links TRBV6-1 with TRBJ1-6, with D possibly TRBD1 on 6 matching bases. The CDR3 covers 14 residues. Germline V gives CDR1 MNHNS, CDR2 SASEGT. Trimming pared 3 bases from V and 8 bases from J, leaving 11 bases between. Here the CDR3 reads CASSEGARHSPLHF. DNA of the CDR3: TGTGCCAGCAGTGAGGGGGCGCGGCATTCACCCCTCCACTTT.